The 15 T cell receptor beta chains reported below all come from one sample, sequenced in a study of CD8 T cells in ankylosing spondylitis. General study results and limits: It appeared that ankylosing spondylitis blood was characterized by a TCR beta motif of under ten highly homologous variants.

These receptors have no known antigen. TCRdb reprocessed the 5' RACE reads via MiXCR and lists one record per CDR3 protein. Among over 700,000 distinct CDR3 sequences listed, roughly 19% were seen once. Sequencing was carried out using blood, either unsorted or a sorted T cell fraction (not recorded which). The receptors come from a male donor with ankylosing spondylitis.

The chain has TRBV2 and TRBJ2-3; 7 bases are shared with TRBD2. The CDR3 sequence is 12 residues long. V trimming: 8 bases; J trimming: 5 bases; junction bases outside the gene matches: 4. Looked up from germline, CDR1 is SNHLY and CDR2 is FYNNEI. The CDR3 spells CASGGGGDTQYF. The CDR3, as DNA: TGTGCCAGCGGAGGCGGGGGAGATACGCAGTATTTT.

The CDR3 region is CASSDWGAGLEPQHF. The CDR3, as DNA: TGTGCCAGCAGTGATTGGGGGGCGGGCTTGGAGCCCCAGCATTTT. The rearrangement links TRBV2 to TRBJ1-5, with D possibly matching TRBD1 (6 bases). V dropped 3 bases and J dropped 8 bases, with 17 bases sitting between them. Germline V CDR1 and CDR2: SNHLY, FYNNEI. The length of the CDR3 is 15 residues.

The J gene is TRBJ2-7, the V gene TRBV7-2; 9 nucleotides line up with TRBD1. Germline V gives CDR1 SGHTA, CDR2 FQGNSA. The junction had 4 bases not matched to a gene; V was cut back by 2 bases and J by 2 bases. CDR3 length: 15 residues. The CDR3 reads CASSLYRQGAYEQYF. The CDR3 bases are TGTGCCAGCAGCTTATATCGACAGGGGGCCTACGAGCAGTACTTC.

The gene calls are TRBV20-1 and TRBJ2-5, with 8 bases identical to TRBD1. The trim removed 4 bases at V and 7 bases at J, leaving 11 bases unmatched. Germline CDR1 and CDR2: DFQATT and SNEGSKA (reference sequence). The CDR3 extends over 14 amino acids. This CDR3 is CSAKIDRGTGTQYF. Written as DNA, the CDR3 is TGCAGTGCTAAGATAGACAGGGGAACGGGGACCCAGTACTTC.

Ten or more counts support this clonotype. The rearrangement joins TRBV12-3 or TRBV12-4 to TRBJ2-1; 7 bases are a match to TRBD2. Trimming took 3 bases from V and 2 from J; bases not matched to a gene: 4. CDR3 length equals 15 residues. CDR3 sequence reads: CASSFGGSPYNEQFF. CDR3 in DNA: TGTGCCAGCAGTTTTGGCGGGAGTCCCTACAATGAGCAGTTCTTC.

The chain employs TRBV7-2 and TRBJ1-6; D possibly corresponds to TRBD1 (5 bases). This CDR3 spans 15 amino acids. Germline assignment: CDR1 SGHTA and CDR2 FQGNSA. Deletions cut 5 bases from V and 9 bases from J, with 17 bases between. CDR3 sequence (DNA): TGTGCCAGCAGCCCACTCCAGGGTAGCTTTTCACCCCTCCACTTT. Its translation is CASSPLQGSFSPLHF.

The chain has TRBV19 and TRBJ2-1; no clear D. Trimming shortened V by 5 bases and J by 12 bases, and 14 bases separated the two germline ends. The CDR3 covers 12 residues. Germline V gene lookup returns CDR1 LNHDA and CDR2 SQIVND (reference sequence). CDR3 sequence (DNA): TGTGCCAGTAGTGCCGCAGGACGTTGGCAGTTCTTC. This gives the protein CASSAAGRWQFF.

This clonotype was detected ten times or more. The V gene is TRBV7-8, the J gene TRBJ2-7; 12 nucleotides agree with TRBD2. The germline CDR1 and CDR2 sequences are SGHVS and FQNEAQ. J lost 6 bases, V lost 3 bases, and 6 bases had no gene match. The CDR3 contains 15 residues. The CDR3 DNA is TGTGCCAGCAGCTTCCGGACTAGCGGGATGAGCGAGCAGTACTTC. As protein: CASSFRTSGMSEQYF.

This rearrangement joins TRBV20-1 to TRBJ2-7, with D possibly being TRBD1 or TRBD2 (6 bases each). The CDR3 has 12 residues. V lost 7 bases to trimming and J lost 6 bases, with 16 bases between them. Germline values: CDR1 DFQATT, CDR2 SNEGSKA (reference sequence). The CDR3 DNA follows: TGCAGTGTCCCGAAGGGGGGTGGCGAGCAGTACTTC. It yields the protein CSVPKGGGEQYF.

This clonotype was observed a handful of times. The J gene is TRBJ2-7, the V gene TRBV4-1; D might be TRBD2 (6 bases). The germline V gene has CDR1 MGHRA and CDR2 YSYEKL. V was trimmed by 4 bases and J by 0 bases, leaving 13 bases between them. The CDR3 totals 15 residues. CDR3 in amino acids: CASSPSSGVSYEQYF. As DNA, the CDR3 is TGCGCCAGCAGCCCGTCGTCGGGGGTCTCCTACGAGCAGTACTTC.

This clonotype was detected ten times or more. The chain joins TRBV4-3 to TRBJ2-7, with D possibly being TRBD2 (7 bases). Deletions cut 0 bases from V and 4 bases from J, with 13 bases between. This CDR3 contains 15 residues. The germline CDR1 and CDR2 sequences are LGHNA and YSLEER. Here the CDR3 reads CASSQDGGALYEQYF. The CDR3 nucleotides read TGCGCCAGCAGCCAAGATGGGGGGGCATTATACGAGCAGTACTTC.

The CDR3 nucleotides are TGTGCCAGCAGCTTAGCCGCGGGGAACTATGGCTACACCTTC. Amino acid sequence: CASSLAAGNYGYTF. The chain uses TRBV7-2 and TRBJ1-2, with unresolved D. Germline V lookup: CDR1 SGHTA, CDR2 FQGNSA. This CDR3 spans 14 amino acids. V lost 0 bases to trimming and J lost 2 bases, with 7 bases between them.

The genes are TRBV10-3 and TRBJ2-7; 7 bases map to TRBD1. V trimming: 0 bases; J trimming: 0 bases; junction bases outside the gene matches: 5. The CDR3 is 16 residues long. In germline, CDR1 is ENHRY, CDR2 SYGVKD. CDR3 sequence (DNA): TGTGCCATCAGTGAGTCGACGGGGACAGCCTCCTACGAGCAGTACTTC. Protein: CAISESTGTASYEQYF.

The V and J genes are TRBV29-1 and TRBJ2-1; TRBD1 might be the D (6 bases). From germline, CDR1 is SQVTM and CDR2 ANQGSEA. The CDR3 consists of 15 residues. V lost 4 bases to trimming and J lost 6 bases, with 19 bases between them. The CDR3: CSVGSGTKGGNEQFF. In nucleotides, the CDR3 is TGCAGCGTTGGTTCGGGGACAAAGGGCGGCAATGAGCAGTTCTTC.

The chain is built from TRBV7-9 and TRBJ1-2; TRBD1 matches at 8 bases. With 7 bases clipped from V and 4 bases from J, the junction kept 5 bases outside the gene matches. In germline, CDR1 is SEHNR, CDR2 FQNEAQ (reference sequence). CDR3 length: 13 residues. The CDR3 reads CASNIGTGYGYTF. Here the CDR3 DNA reads TGTGCCAGCAACATCGGGACAGGCTATGGCTACACCTTC.